Each of the 23 T cell receptor beta chains below was sequenced from the same sample in a study of beta chain features in type 1 diabetes. Sequencing targeted expressed TCRB transcripts, as all isolated RNA had been reverse transcribed. The method was immunoSEQ multiplex PCR; TCRdb's version includes in-frame clones alone and lacks a portion of them. The sample lists around 430,000 clones, about 30% seen once, with around 0.065% in the top ten. Sequenced input: naive CD4+ T cells from blood. Every receptor here comes from a man aged 18 to 30 in good health.

J is TRBJ2-7 and V is TRBV2; D ambiguous. The CDR3 totals 12 residues. Germline CDR1 and CDR2: SNHLY and FYNNEI. CDR3 region: CATKGFSYEQYF. The CDR3 coding sequence is TGTGCTACAAAAGGCTTCTCCTACGAGCAGTACTTC.

The chain links TRBV28 to TRBJ2-7, with TRBD1 as a possible D gene (6 bases). Germline lookup yields CDR1 MDHEN and CDR2 SYDVKM. The CDR3 is 15 amino acids. V was pared by 6 bases and J by 7 bases, with 22 bases between. The CDR3 DNA sequence: TGTGCCAGCAGCCTGGGGGACAACGTACTACGAGAGCAGTACTTC. Encoded protein: CASSLGDNVLREQYF.

The chain combines TRBV30 with TRBJ2-4; 10 positions agree with TRBD1. This CDR3 is built from 14 residues. V lost 4 bases and J lost 5; bases outside the gene matches: 5. CDR1 and CDR2 from the germline V gene are GTSNPN and SVGIG (reference sequence). The CDR3 protein is CAWTDRGRENIQYF. The CDR3 DNA sequence: TGTGCCTGGACCGACAGGGGGCGGGAAAACATTCAGTACTTC.

V usage is TRBV4-2 and J usage is TRBJ2-3; TRBD2 might be the D (5 bases). CDR1 LGHNA and CDR2 YNFKEQ come from the germline V gene. Trimming took 0 bases from V and 6 from J, leaving 16 bases between them. The CDR3 has 16 residues. The CDR3 sequence: CASSQDLLGPQDTQYF. CDR3 bases: TGTGCCAGCAGCCAAGATCTACTAGGCCCCCAGGATACGCAGTATTTT.

The chain has TRBV30 and TRBJ2-5, with 7 bases matching TRBD2. Per the germline V gene, CDR1 is GTSNPN and CDR2 is SVGIG (reference sequence). The CDR3 loop spans 15 amino acids. V was clipped by 5 bases and J by 2 bases; unmatched bases: 11. The CDR3 sequence is CAWATPTSLQETQYF. In DNA, the CDR3 is TGTGCCTGGGCGACCCCGACTAGCTTACAAGAGACCCAGTACTTC.

This clone was observed a handful of times. The chain employs TRBV4-1 and TRBJ2-2; D uncertain. CDR1 is MGHRA and CDR2 is YSYEKL in the germline V gene. With 1 base removed from V and 6 bases from J, the gap between germline ends came to 12 bases. The length of the CDR3 is 15 residues. The CDR3 nucleotides are TGCGCCAGCAGCCAAGCGGCTGGAGATCCCGGGGAGCTGTTTTTT. Translation: CASSQAAGDPGELFF.

This clone was seen just once. The chain employs TRBV7-9 and TRBJ2-3; no clear D. The CDR3 covers 13 residues. CDR1 is SEHNR and CDR2 is FQNEAQ in the germline V gene (reference sequence). Trimming pared 4 bases from V and 4 bases from J, leaving 9 bases between. Here the CDR3 reads CASSSRWADTQYF. The CDR3 coding sequence is TGTGCCAGCAGCTCCCGTTGGGCAGATACGCAGTATTTT. The full variable domain, completed using reference TRBV7-9 and TRBJ2-3, is DTGVSQNPRHKITKRGQNVTFRCDPISEHNRLYWYRQTLGQGPEFLTYFQNEAQLEKSRLLSDRFSAERPKGSFSTLEIQRTEQGDSAMYLCASSSRWADTQYFGPGTRLTVL.

This clone was counted between two and nine times. The genes are TRBV7-2 and TRBJ2-4; D is perhaps TRBD1 (5 bases). The germline V gene has CDR1 SGHTA and CDR2 FQGNSA. This CDR3 is built from 14 residues. V was pared by 4 bases and J by 4 bases, with 11 bases between. The DNA of the CDR3 is TGTGCCAGCAGCTATGACAGCTCGAAAAACATTCAGTACTTC. Residues: CASSYDSSKNIQYF. Full variable domain (remainder filled in from reference TRBV7-2 and TRBJ2-4): GAGVSQSPSNKVTEKGKDVELRCDPISGHTALYWYRQSLGQGLEFLIYFQGNSAPDKSGLPSDRFSAERTGGSVSTLTIQRTQQEDSAVYLCASSYDSSKNIQYFGAGTRLSVL.

The chain combines TRBV20-1 with TRBJ1-1; D is ambiguous. The CDR3 consists of 11 residues. Deletions cut 3 bases from V and 7 bases from J, with 9 bases between. The germline gives CDR1 DFQATT, CDR2 SNEGSKA (reference sequence). CDR3 nucleotides: TGCAGTGCTAGCCCTCGAGGTGAAGCTTTCTTT. Amino acid sequence: CSASPRGEAFF.

This clone has a handful of counts. This chain links TRBV7-2 with TRBJ2-7; no reliable D call. CDR1 and CDR2 (germline): SGHTA, FQGNSA. This CDR3 has 14 amino acids. V was shortened by 1 base and J by 0 bases, with 7 bases between the two germline ends. DNA of the CDR3: TGTGCCAGCAGCTTAGGTCCGGTCTCCTACGAGCAGTACTTC. Encoded protein: CASSLGPVSYEQYF.

The rearrangement joins TRBV19 to TRBJ2-1, with a tentative D call TRBD1 (6 bases). This CDR3 is 17 amino acids long. The V gene's germline CDR1 is LNHDA and CDR2 SQIVND (reference sequence). The V and J ends lost 4 bases and 8 bases respectively, with 24 bases between them. The CDR3 is CASSKGGSSTLTDEQFF. Here the CDR3 DNA reads TGTGCCAGTAGTAAAGGGGGATCGAGCACACTTACAGATGAGCAGTTCTTC.

V gene TRBV4-2 combines with J gene TRBJ2-3; D is undetermined. CDR3 length: 14 amino acids. The germline V gene encodes CDR1 LGHNA and CDR2 YNFKEQ. V was cut by 0 bases and J by 0 bases, with 4 bases left in between. The CDR3 nucleotides are TGTGCCAGCAGCCAAGAAATTAGCACAGATACGCAGTATTTT. Translating it yields CASSQEISTDTQYF.

This clone has just a few counts. The gene calls are TRBV28 and TRBJ2-7, with D possibly matching TRBD1 (5 bases). The germline gives CDR1 MDHEN, CDR2 SYDVKM. The CDR3 is 14 residues long. The V and J ends lost 2 bases and 7 bases respectively, with 15 bases between them. The DNA for the CDR3 is TGTGCCAGCAGTTTACCCCTGGGGCGACGGGAGCAGTACTTC. Translated, it gives CASSLPLGRREQYF.

This clone has just a few counts. The chain combines TRBV7-9 with TRBJ2-3, with a possible D match to TRBD2 (5 bases). V was cut by 5 bases and J by 11 bases, with 8 bases left in between. The CDR3 spans 10 residues. Germline lookup yields CDR1 SEHNR and CDR2 FQNEAQ (reference sequence). In DNA, the CDR3 is TGTGCCAGCAGCCCGGACTGGCAGTATTTT. It is translated as CASSPDWQYF.

In this sample, this clone turned up a few times. The chain couples TRBV7-9 to TRBJ2-7; no clear D gene. The germline V and J ends were trimmed by 3 bases and 5 bases, with 20 bases remaining between them. Per the germline V gene, CDR1 is SEHNR and CDR2 is FQNEAQ (reference sequence). The CDR3 runs 16 residues. CDR3 bases: TGTGCCAGCAGCTTCCAAGGGCAGGTCCCCAATAACGAGCAGTACTTC. The encoded protein is CASSFQGQVPNNEQYF.

On this clone: Compared with germline, one end of the junction differs, possibly owing to a read error. The rearrangement joins TRBV29-1 to TRBJ1-2; 7 bases are shared with TRBD1. This CDR3 region has 14 residues. From germline, CDR1 is SQVTM and CDR2 ANQGSEA. The CDR3: CSVEGTAKNYGYTF. The CDR3 bases are TGCAGCGTGGAAGGGACAGCAAAAAACTATGGCTACACCTTC.

The chain links TRBV27 to TRBJ2-7; tentative D call: TRBD2 (5 bases). The CDR3 covers 14 residues. V was clipped by 3 bases and J by 2 bases, with 11 bases between them. Germline V gene data show CDR1 as MNHEY and CDR2 as SMNVEV (reference sequence). The CDR3 DNA sequence: TGTGCCAGCAGTTTCCGGGGTATAACCTACGAGCAGTACTTC. Translated, it gives CASSFRGITYEQYF.

This chain joins TRBV9 and TRBJ2-1, with 11 bases matching TRBD2. The trim removed 0 bases at V and 0 bases at J, leaving 11 bases unmatched. The CDR3 has 20 amino acids. Germline lookup yields CDR1 SGDLS and CDR2 YYNGEE. The CDR3 bases are TGTGCCAGCAGCGTAGCTCTTAGGACTAGCGGGCTCAGCTCCTACAATGAGCAGTTCTTC. It yields the protein CASSVALRTSGLSSYNEQFF. Filled out from reference TRBV9 and TRBJ2-1, the complete variable domain reads DSGVTQTPKHLITATGQRVTLRCSPRSGDLSVYWYQQSLDQGLQFLIQYYNGEERAKGNILERFSAQQFPDLHSELNLSSLELGDSALYFCASSVALRTSGLSSYNEQFFGPGTRLTVL.

The rearrangement uses TRBV25-1 and TRBJ1-5; 10 bases fit TRBD1. Per germline, CDR1 MGHDK and CDR2 SYGVNS. The J segment lost 6 bases and the V segment lost 4 bases, leaving 6 bases of the junction unmatched. CDR3 length equals 15 residues. CDR3 region: CASSVGDRGVQPQHF. The DNA of the CDR3 is TGTGCCAGCAGTGTTGGGGACAGGGGCGTTCAGCCCCAGCATTTT.

A few counts support this clone. This chain joins TRBV11-1 and TRBJ2-7; tentatively, D is TRBD1 (7 bases). This CDR3 has 14 residues. Looked up from germline, CDR1 is SGHAT and CDR2 is FQDESV (reference sequence). Trimming stripped 5 bases from V and 6 bases from J, with 17 bases between. The CDR3 nucleotides read TGTGCCAGCAGCGCCCAACTAGCAGGGGGCGAGCAGTACTTC. Translating gives CASSAQLAGGEQYF.

The rearrangement uses TRBV27 and TRBJ2-4, with D perhaps matching TRBD2 (6 bases). V was clipped by 5 bases and J by 9 bases, with 17 bases between them. This CDR3 spans 14 amino acids. Germline assignment: CDR1 MNHEY and CDR2 SMNVEV (reference sequence). The DNA for the CDR3 is TGTGCCAGCAGTCCCTTATATGGGGGAGGCATTCAGTACTTC. This codes for CASSPLYGGGIQYF.

The table lists this clone with a few counts. The gene calls are TRBV4-1 and TRBJ1-1; no reliable D call. V was shortened by 2 bases and J by 3 bases, with 13 bases between the two germline ends. The length of the CDR3 is 15 residues. Germline values: CDR1 MGHRA, CDR2 YSYEKL. CDR3 sequence reads: CASSQSVDRDTEAFF. DNA for the CDR3: TGCGCCAGCAGCCAAAGTGTGGATCGTGACACTGAAGCTTTCTTT.

This clone was recorded a few times. The chain carries TRBV30 and TRBJ2-1; 7 positions agree with TRBD2. Germline CDR1 reads GTSNPN; CDR2 reads SVGIG (reference sequence). V was pared by 1 base and J by 6 bases, with 6 bases of the junction left unmatched. The CDR3 sequence is 14 residues long. CDR3 DNA: TGTGCCTGGAGTGGACTAGCCACGGGCAATGAGCAGTTCTTC. Its protein is CAWSGLATGNEQFF.